Sequencing of this T cell receptor beta chain was carried out in a study of identical twins. Overall study results and limits: Some out-of-frame alpha sequences were shared by twins, and these showed excess low generation probability. Conclusions rested on cross-sectional statistics rather than following the same donors.

Unique molecular identifiers were present on the cDNA, which also gained a universal primer site by template switching. MiXCR, applied by TCRdb to the 5' RACE reads, yields one record per CDR3 protein. Altogether roughly 700,000 distinct CDR3 sequences are present, 8.6% being singletons, with the ten largest covering about 0.98%. CDR1 and CDR2 (germline): SGHVS, FNYEAQ. The V gene end was trimmed by 1 base and the J gene end by 1 base; junction bases not matched to a gene: 4. The CDR3 extends over 15 amino acids. As to this clonotype: As yet, its antigen is unknown.

These same records also appear under a second study, on yellow fever vaccine responses in identical twins.

This sequence originates from a woman between 18 and 29 years old in good health. The rearrangement joins TRBV7-6 to TRBJ2-7; 7 nucleotides agree with TRBD1. Sequencing input: PBMCs. CDR3 in amino acids: CASSLDEGASYEQYF. For the CDR3, the DNA is TGTGCCAGCAGCTTAGACGAGGGGGCTTCCTACGAGCAGTACTTC.